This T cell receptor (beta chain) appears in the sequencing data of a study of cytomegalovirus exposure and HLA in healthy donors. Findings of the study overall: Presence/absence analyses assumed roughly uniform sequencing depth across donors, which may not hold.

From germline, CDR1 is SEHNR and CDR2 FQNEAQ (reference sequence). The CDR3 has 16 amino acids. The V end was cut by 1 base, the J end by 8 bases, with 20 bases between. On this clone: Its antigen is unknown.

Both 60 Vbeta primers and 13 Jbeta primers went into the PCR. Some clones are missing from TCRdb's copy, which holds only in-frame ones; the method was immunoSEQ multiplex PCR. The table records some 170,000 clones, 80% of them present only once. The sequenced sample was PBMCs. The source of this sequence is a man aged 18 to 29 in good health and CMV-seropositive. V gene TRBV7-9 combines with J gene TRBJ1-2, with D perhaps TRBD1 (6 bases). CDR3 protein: CASSLGFGQKEFGYTF. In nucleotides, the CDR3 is TGTGCCAGCAGCTTAGGATTTGGACAGAAAGAATTCGGCTACACCTTC.